The clone carrying this TCR beta chain has ten or more counts. The sample originates from a study of T cells in Graves' hyperthyroidism and ophthalmopathy. Germline CDR1 is MNHEY and CDR2 is SVGEGT. This CDR3 region has 15 residues. Trimming pared 7 bases from V and 4 bases from J, leaving 20 bases between. What was amplified from RNA transcripts were TCR beta CDR3 regions. HTBI primers were used for first-round RT-PCR of the TCR CDR3. Using its own MiXCR run on the multiplex PCR reads, TCRdb lists one record per CDR3 protein. The profile covers roughly 380,000 distinct CDR3 sequences, with 15% to 20% appearing a single time and 15% to 19% taken by the ten largest. Duration under 3 months, a NOSPECS grade of at least 4, and a Clinical Activity Score of at least 3 characterized the ophthalmopathy patients. Uncontrolled infection, other autoimmune disease, pregnancy or lactation excluded patients.

This clonotype was sampled from a woman aged 40 to 50 with Graves' ophthalmopathy. V is TRBV6-2 or TRBV6-3 and J is TRBJ2-7; possible D gene TRBD2, 5 bases. Sequenced sample: blood. The CDR3 loop is CASKEERAVVYEQYF. Written as DNA, the CDR3 is TGTGCCAGCAAGGAGGAGCGAGCGGTTGTGTACGAGCAGTACTTC.